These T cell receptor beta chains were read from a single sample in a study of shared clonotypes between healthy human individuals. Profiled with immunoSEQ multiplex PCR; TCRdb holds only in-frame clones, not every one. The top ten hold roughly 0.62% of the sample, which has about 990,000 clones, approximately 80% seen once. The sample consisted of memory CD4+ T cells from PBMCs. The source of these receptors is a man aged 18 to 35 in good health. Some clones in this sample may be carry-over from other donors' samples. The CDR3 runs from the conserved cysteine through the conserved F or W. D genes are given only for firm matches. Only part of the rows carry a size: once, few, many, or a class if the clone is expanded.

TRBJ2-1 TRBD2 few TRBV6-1 CASRDTSGRYEQFF TGTGCCAGCAGGGACACTAGCGGGAGGTATGAGCAGTTCTTC
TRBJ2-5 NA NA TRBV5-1 CASSANEGGGTQYF TGCGCCAGCAGCGCTAACGAGGGAGGAGGGACCCAGTACTTC
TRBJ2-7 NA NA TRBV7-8 CASSKGAGVSYEQYF TGTGCCAGCAGCAAAGGGGCAGGGGTGTCCTACGAGCAGTACTTC
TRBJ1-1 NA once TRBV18 CASTRRTLNTEAFF TGTGCCAGCACACGACGGACCTTGAACACTGAAGCTTTCTTT
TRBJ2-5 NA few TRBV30 CAWGDSVGETQYF TGTGCCTGGGGAGACTCCGTAGGGGAGACCCAGTACTTC
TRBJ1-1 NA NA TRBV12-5 CASGLDMNTEAFF TGTGCTAGTGGTTTGGATATGAACACTGAAGCTTTCTTT
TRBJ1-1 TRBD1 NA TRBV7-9 CASSPLQGAYTEAFF TGTGCCAGCAGCCCTCTACAGGGGGCGTACACTGAAGCTTTCTTT
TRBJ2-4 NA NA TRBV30 CACGVPLNFLAKNIQYF TGTGCCTGCGGCGTTCCACTAAACTTCCTAGCCAAAAACATTCAGTACTTC
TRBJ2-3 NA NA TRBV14 CASSQAGTGARDTQYF TGTGCCAGCAGCCAAGCCGGGACCGGGGCCCGGGATACGCAGTATTTT
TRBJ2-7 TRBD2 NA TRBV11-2 CASSLTGSSGGYEQYF TGTGCCAGCAGCTTAACGGGGTCTAGCGGCGGCTACGAGCAGTACTTC
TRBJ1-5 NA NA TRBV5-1 CASSLEGSNQPQHF TGCGCCAGCAGCTTGGAAGGTAGCAATCAGCCCCAGCATTTT
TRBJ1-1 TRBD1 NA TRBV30 CAWRGDSYTEAFF TGTGCCTGGAGGGGGGACAGTTACACTGAAGCTTTCTTT
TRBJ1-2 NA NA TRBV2 CAGDRGSNYGYTF TGTGCCGGCGACCGCGGGTCCAACTATGGCTACACCTTC
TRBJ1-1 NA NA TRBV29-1 CTTMRGWAMNTEAFF TGCACCACAATGAGGGGGTGGGCCATGAACACTGAAGCTTTCTTT
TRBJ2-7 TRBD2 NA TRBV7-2 CASSLAPSGSYEQYF TGTGCCAGCAGCTTGGCGCCTAGCGGCTCCTACGAGCAGTACTTC
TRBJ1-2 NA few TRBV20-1 CSASPSRGYTF TGCAGTGCTAGTCCCTCGAGGGGCTACACCTTC
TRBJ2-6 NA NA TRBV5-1 CASDRSNRSGANVLTF TGCGCCAGCGATAGAAGTAATCGCTCTGGGGCCAACGTCCTGACTTTC
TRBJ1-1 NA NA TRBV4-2 CASSQDGVQGRDTEAFF TGTGCCAGCAGCCAAGATGGTGTTCAGGGTAGGGACACTGAAGCTTTCTTT
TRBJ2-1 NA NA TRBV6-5 CASSYIQRSNEQFF TGTGCCAGCAGTTATATTCAGCGTTCCAATGAGCAGTTCTTC
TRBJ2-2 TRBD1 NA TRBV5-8 CASSTGQGGGTGELFF TGTGCCAGCAGCACTGGACAGGGCGGCGGCACCGGGGAGCTGTTTTTT
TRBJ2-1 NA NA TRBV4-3 CASSQGATRGEQFF TGCGCCAGCAGCCAAGGGGCAACGCGGGGCGAGCAGTTCTTC
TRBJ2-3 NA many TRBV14 CASSPLRGGADTQYF TGTGCCAGCAGCCCCCTGAGGGGAGGTGCAGATACGCAGTATTTT
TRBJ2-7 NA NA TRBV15 CATSRGAASYEQYF TGTGCCACCAGCAGAGGGGCAGCCTCCTACGAGCAGTACTTC
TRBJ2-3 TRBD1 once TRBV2 CASTTGVGDTQYF TGTGCCAGCACAACAGGGGTTGGCGATACGCAGTATTTT
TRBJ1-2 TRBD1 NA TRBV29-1 CSVSSGQAYGYTF TGCAGCGTTTCTTCTGGACAGGCCTATGGCTACACCTTC
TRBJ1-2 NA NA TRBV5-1 CASIERWGTPDGYTF TGCGCCAGCATCGAAAGGTGGGGGACCCCTGATGGCTACACCTTC
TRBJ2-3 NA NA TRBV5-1 CASRQGLETFADTQYF TGCGCCAGCAGACAGGGTTTGGAGACATTCGCAGATACGCAGTATTTT
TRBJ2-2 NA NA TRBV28 CASSRTKLFF TGTGCCAGCAGCCGCACTAAGCTGTTTTTT
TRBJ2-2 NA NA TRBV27 CASSWLALDTGELFF TGTGCCAGCAGTTGGCTAGCCCTCGACACCGGGGAGCTGTTTTTT
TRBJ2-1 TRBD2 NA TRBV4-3 CASSQDGLASNEQFF TGCGCCAGCAGCCAAGACGGACTAGCGTCGAATGAGCAGTTCTTC
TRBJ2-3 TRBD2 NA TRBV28 CASSLGTSDYGADTQYF TGTGCCAGCAGTTTGGGGACTAGCGATTACGGGGCAGATACGCAGTATTTT
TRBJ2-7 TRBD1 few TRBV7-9 CASSARQGASTYEQYF TGTGCCAGCAGCGCACGACAGGGGGCGAGTACCTACGAGCAGTACTTC
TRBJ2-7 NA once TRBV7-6 CASSPRGYEQYF TGTGCCAGCAGCCCGAGGGGCTACGAGCAGTACTTC
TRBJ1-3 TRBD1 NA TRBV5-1 CASSLGTGGNTIYF TGCGCCAGCAGCTTGGGGACAGGTGGTAACACCATATATTTT
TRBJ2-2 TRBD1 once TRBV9 CASRTGTGETGELFF TGTGCCAGCCGGACCGGGACAGGGGAAACCGGGGAGCTGTTTTTT
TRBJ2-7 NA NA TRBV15 CATSRDIGQGSDEQYF TGTGCCACCAGCAGAGATATCGGGCAGGGGTCCGACGAGCAGTACTTC
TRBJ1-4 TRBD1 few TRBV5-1 CASREARTGEEKLFF TGCGCCAGCAGAGAGGCAAGGACAGGGGAAGAAAAACTGTTTTTT
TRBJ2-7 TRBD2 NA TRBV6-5 CASRRTSALAEQYF TGTGCCAGCAGACGTACTAGCGCCCTTGCCGAGCAGTACTTC
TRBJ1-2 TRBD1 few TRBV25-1 CASSDIGQGDDYGYTF TGTGCCAGCAGTGATATCGGACAGGGGGACGACTATGGCTACACCTTC
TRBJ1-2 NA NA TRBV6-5 CASRPGVSFYGYTF TGTGCCAGCAGACCGGGGGTGAGCTTCTATGGCTACACCTTC
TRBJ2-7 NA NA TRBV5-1 CASSLAGLWEQYF TGCGCCAGCAGCTTGGCCGGACTGTGGGAGCAGTACTTC
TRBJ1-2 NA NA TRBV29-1 CSVFDSRWPGYTF TGCAGCGTATTTGACAGCAGGTGGCCCGGCTACACCTTC
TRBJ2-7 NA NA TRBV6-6 CASSSSGYEQYF TGTGCCAGCAGTTCCTCTGGGTACGAGCAGTACTTC
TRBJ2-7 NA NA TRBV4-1 CASSQEGSSGSYEQYF TGCGCCAGCAGCCAAGAGGGGAGTTCTGGCTCCTACGAGCAGTACTTC